This passage covers 18 T cell receptor beta chains from one sample sequenced in a study of Graves' ophthalmopathy and Graves' hyperthyroidism. Amplified material comprised TCR beta CDR3 regions derived from RNA transcripts. HTBI primers were employed in first-round RT-PCR, then a second-round multiplex PCR followed. TCRdb reprocessed the multiplex PCR reads with MiXCR, giving one entry per CDR3 protein. The sample holds over a million distinct CDR3 sequences, around a third seen once. The source material was peripheral blood or thyroid tissue (not recorded which). These receptors originate from an adult man with Graves' hyperthyroidism.

This chain connects TRBV10-3 to TRBJ2-7; D unclear. The CDR3 runs 11 residues. V lost 8 bases, J lost 0 bases, and 5 bases lay in between. CDR1 is ENHRY, CDR2 SYGVKD, per germline. CDR3 residues: CAIADSYEQYF. DNA for the CDR3: TGTGCCATCGCGGACTCCTACGAGCAGTACTTC.

This clonotype was seen at least ten times. The chain has TRBV5-1 and TRBJ1-5; 11 positions agree with TRBD1. In germline, CDR1 is SGHRS, CDR2 YFSETQ. CDR3 size: 15 residues. J gave up 6 bases and V 0 bases, and 2 bases lay outside the gene matches. The CDR3 here is CASSLEGQGGQPQHF. CDR3 bases: TGCGCCAGCAGCTTGGAGGGACAGGGGGGTCAGCCCCAGCATTTT. Combining the CDR3 with reference TRBV5-1 and TRBJ1-5 gives the whole variable domain KAGVTQTPRYLIKTRGQQVTLSCSPISGHRSVSWYQQTPGQGLQFLFEYFSETQRNKGNFPGRFSGRQFSNSRSEMNVSTLELGDSALYLCASSLEGQGGQPQHFGDGTRLSIL.

This clonotype was found many times. The chain links TRBV7-2 to TRBJ2-5, with 11 bases aligning to TRBD1. Unmatched junction bases numbered 6, after V lost 4 bases and J lost 5 bases. Looked up from germline, CDR1 is SGHTA and CDR2 is FQGNSA. The CDR3 has 15 residues. The CDR3 DNA reads TGTGCCAGCAGCTCGCCGGGGACAGGGGGGGAGACCCAGTACTTC. The encoded protein is CASSSPGTGGETQYF.

The genes are TRBV29-1 and TRBJ1-2, with 7 bases fitting TRBD1. The CDR3 has 11 amino acids. Germline V gene sequence: CDR1 SQVTM, CDR2 ANQGSEA. Trimming removed 7 bases from V and 4 bases from J; junction bases left unmatched: 3. The CDR3 loop is CSGRQGYGYTF. For the CDR3, the DNA is TGCAGCGGGAGACAGGGCTATGGCTACACCTTC.

This chain uses TRBV2 with TRBJ2-5; TRBD1 matches 7 bases. CDR1 is SNHLY and CDR2 is FYNNEI in the germline V gene. V lost 6 bases and J lost 5; bases outside the gene matches: 9. CDR3 length equals 14 residues. The CDR3 protein is CASRGQSDGETQYF. CDR3 DNA: TGTGCCAGCAGGGGACAGTCGGATGGGGAGACCCAGTACTTC.

On this clonotype itself: Its ends do not fully match the called genes, so a read error is possible. The chain joins TRBV10-3 to TRBJ1-1; 7 nucleotides agree with TRBD1. Germline V gives CDR1 ENHRY, CDR2 SYGVKD. This CDR3 is built from 15 residues. CDR3 sequence reads: CASSPRGTANTEAFF. CDR3 nucleotide sequence: TGTGCCAGCAGTCCCAGGGGGACAGCGAACACTGAAGCTTTCTTT.

This clonotype turned up a few times. The V call is TRBV9, the J call TRBJ1-4; D possibly corresponds to TRBD1 (5 bases). The CDR3 is 15 amino acids. Trimming pared 0 bases from V and 8 bases from J, leaving 14 bases between. In germline, CDR1 is SGDLS, CDR2 YYNGEE. CDR3 loop: CASSVEGTPGEKLFF. The CDR3 DNA reads TGTGCCAGCAGCGTAGAGGGGACGCCGGGGGAAAAACTGTTTTTT.

The V and J genes are TRBV15 and TRBJ1-4; perhaps TRBD1 as D (5 bases). The length of the CDR3 is 14 residues. Trimming removed 4 bases from V and 7 bases from J, with 13 bases in between. In germline, CDR1 is LNHNV, CDR2 YYDKDF (reference sequence). The CDR3 coding sequence is TGTGCCACCAGCATGAGAGGGGCAGTTGAAAAACTGTTTTTT. Its protein is CATSMRGAVEKLFF.

The rearrangement joins TRBV12-3 or TRBV12-4 to TRBJ1-2; maybe TRBD1 (5 bases). Between the trimmed V and J ends, which lost 5 bases and 4 bases, there was a span of 14 bases. The CDR3 sequence is 14 residues long. In DNA form, the CDR3 reads TGTGCCAGCAGTACCCTGGGGGAGGGCTATGGCTACACCTTC. Encoded protein: CASSTLGEGYGYTF.

Many counts were recorded for this clonotype. The rearrangement uses TRBV20-1 and TRBJ2-5; 8 bases line up with TRBD1. This CDR3 is built from 11 residues. J was trimmed by 4 bases and V by 6 bases; bases with no gene match: 1. CDR1 is DFQATT and CDR2 is SNEGSKA in the germline V gene (reference sequence). The CDR3 reads CSAQGAETQYF. As DNA, the CDR3 is TGCAGTGCCCAGGGGGCAGAGACCCAGTACTTC.

This clonotype was observed a handful of times. V usage is TRBV12-3 or TRBV12-4 and J usage is TRBJ1-5; D possibly corresponds to TRBD1 (6 bases). Trimming cost V 6 bases and J 1 base, with 13 bases left between them. The CDR3 runs to 15 residues. The CDR3 sequence is CASRDQGISNQPQHF. DNA of the CDR3: TGTGCCAGCAGAGATCAGGGGATCAGCAATCAGCCCCAGCATTTT.

The V call is TRBV2, the J call TRBJ2-7; D not resolved. The ends were cut back, 6 bases at V and 4 bases at J, with 16 bases in the middle. From germline, CDR1 is SNHLY and CDR2 FYNNEI. The CDR3 extends over 14 amino acids. In nucleotides, the CDR3 is TGTGCCAGCAGGGCCCCCCGGCCTAGGTACGAGCAGTACTTC. This codes for CASRAPRPRYEQYF.

This clonotype was recorded a few times. The V and J genes are TRBV9 and TRBJ2-5, with 12 bases identical to TRBD2. V gave up 0 bases and J gave up 7 bases; unmatched junction bases: 10. This CDR3 contains 17 residues. The V gene's germline CDR1 is SGDLS and CDR2 YYNGEE. The CDR3 reads CASSVGSSGRVEGTQYF. The DNA for the CDR3 is TGTGCCAGCAGCGTAGGGTCTAGCGGGAGGGTGGAGGGGACCCAGTACTTC.

V is TRBV19 and J is TRBJ1-2, with D possibly being TRBD1 (6 bases). Germline CDR1 reads LNHDA; CDR2 reads SQIVND (reference sequence). Trimming pared 5 bases from V and 4 bases from J, leaving 14 bases between. CDR3 length: 14 amino acids. The CDR3 loop is CASSRQARGYGYTF. The CDR3 coding sequence is TGTGCCAGTAGTCGGCAGGCCAGGGGCTATGGCTACACCTTC.

At least ten counts were recorded for this clonotype. V is TRBV6-6 and J is TRBJ1-4; the D is unclear. The V and J ends lost 5 bases and 8 bases respectively, with 15 bases between them. The CDR3 length is 14 residues. Germline CDR1 is MNHNY and CDR2 is SVGAGI (reference sequence). The CDR3 bases are TGTGCCAGCAGTATCCAAATGGGTGGAGAAAAACTGTTTTTT. Protein sequence: CASSIQMGGEKLFF.

The genes are TRBV20-1 and TRBJ2-5, with 9 bases lining up with TRBD2. The length of the CDR3 is 13 residues. CDR1 is DFQATT, CDR2 SNEGSKA, per germline (reference sequence). V gave up 8 bases and J gave up 5 bases; unmatched junction bases: 9. CDR3 DNA sequence: TGCAGTTACTCGCGGGGGGGCGGGGAGACCCAGTACTTC. As protein: CSYSRGGGETQYF.

A word on this clonotype: This may be a read error: a much more frequent sequence differs by one nucleotide. The CDR3 nucleotides read TGTGCCACCAGCAGAGATAAGGCGGCGGGGGCCCGGTCAGAGACCCAGTACTTC. It encodes CATSRDKAAGARSETQYF. The chain couples TRBV15 to TRBJ2-5; tentatively, D is TRBD2 (7 bases). The CDR3 loop spans 18 amino acids. V was trimmed by 0 bases and J by 4 bases, leaving 21 bases between them. The germline V gene has CDR1 LNHNV and CDR2 YYDKDF (reference sequence).

Worth noting for this clonotype: A read error may explain this, as a much larger clone is one base away. The chain uses TRBV11-1 and TRBJ2-5; the D is unclear. This CDR3 region has 13 residues. Germline CDR1 and CDR2: SGHAT and FQDESV (reference sequence). DNA for the CDR3: TGTGCCAGCGGTGGACGGCCTCGAGAGGCCCAGTACTTC. Translated: CASGGRPREAQYF.